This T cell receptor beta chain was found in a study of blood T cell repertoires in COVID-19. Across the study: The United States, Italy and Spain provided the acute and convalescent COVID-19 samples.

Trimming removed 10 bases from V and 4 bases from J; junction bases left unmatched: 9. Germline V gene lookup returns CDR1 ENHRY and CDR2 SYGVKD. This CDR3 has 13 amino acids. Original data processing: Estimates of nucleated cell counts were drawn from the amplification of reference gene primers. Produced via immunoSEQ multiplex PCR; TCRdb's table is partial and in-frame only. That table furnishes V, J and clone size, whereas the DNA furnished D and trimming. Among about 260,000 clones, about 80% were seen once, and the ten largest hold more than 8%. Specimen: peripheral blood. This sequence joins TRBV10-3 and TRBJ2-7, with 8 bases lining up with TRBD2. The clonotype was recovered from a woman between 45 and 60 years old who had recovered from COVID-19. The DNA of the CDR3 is TGTGCCACTTCCCCCAGCGGGGGATACGAGCAGTACTTC. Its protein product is CATSPSGGYEQYF.